The following is a T cell receptor beta chain sequence with its context. CDR3 size: 14 residues. V gave up 6 bases and J gave up 6 bases, with 17 bases separating them. Germline CDR1 is SGHNT and CDR2 is YYREEE (reference sequence). Produced via immunoSEQ multiplex PCR; TCRdb's table is partial and in-frame only. The sample lists 250,000 to 300,000 clones; around nine tenths were seen once. The data belong to a study of blood T cell repertoires in COVID-19. Study information: Collection of acute and convalescent COVID-19 samples took place in the United States, Italy and Spain. The cDNA or gDNA used as material had been derived from T cells, B-cell-depleted T cells, or PBMCs.

Seattle patients were enrolled during active infection and followed longitudinally. This rearrangement joins TRBV5-4 to TRBJ2-3; a weak D match, TRBD2 (6 bases). The source of this sequence is a woman in her 30s with COVID-19, enrolled during active disease. Sequencing was done on a sample of peripheral blood. In nucleotides, the CDR3 is TGTGCCAGCATGTTTAGCGGTGGCCCCGATACGCAGTATTTT. It codes for CASMFSGGPDTQYF. The full variable domain, rest sourced from reference TRBV5-4 and TRBJ2-3, is ETGVTQSPTHLIKTRGQQVTLRCSSQSGHNTVSWYQQALGQGPQFIFQYYREEENGRGNFPPRFSGLQFPNYSSELNVNALELDDSALYLCASMFSGGPDTQYFGPGTRLTVL.